This paragraph reports one T cell receptor (beta chain). The CDR3 has 16 residues. Per the germline V gene, CDR1 is KGHSH and CDR2 is LQKENI. J gave up 2 bases and V 0 bases, and 4 bases lay outside the gene matches. This sample was taken from a study of shared clonotypes between healthy human individuals. Some clones are missing from TCRdb's copy, which holds only in-frame ones; the method was immunoSEQ multiplex PCR. The sample records about 2.4 million clones, approximately 93% being singletons. The genes are TRBV18 and TRBJ1-3; 7 bases fit TRBD1. Sequencing was carried out using naive CD4+ T cells from PBMCs. Noted subset: CD45RA+ positively selected. This TCR derives from a young man in good health. Some clones in this sample may be carry-over from other donors' samples. The CDR3: CASSPPARGTGNTIYF. CDR3 bases: TGTGCCAGCTCACCACCGGCCAGGGGGACTGGAAACACCATATATTTT.